The 17 T cell receptor beta chains below all came from one sample that was sequenced in a study of blood T cell repertoires in COVID-19. Only in-frame clones appear in the TCRdb table, and some are missing; sequencing was by immunoSEQ multiplex PCR. Of 210,000 or so clones in the sample, approximately 88% were seen once. Sequenced material: PBMCs or T cells enriched from blood (not recorded which). These receptors came from a woman in her 30s who had been exposed to COVID-19.

The sample holds one count of this clone. The genes are TRBV2 and TRBJ1-5; D remains unclear. This CDR3 has 14 amino acids. Trimming shortened V by 4 bases and J by 5 bases, and 12 bases separated the two germline ends. CDR1 is SNHLY and CDR2 is FYNNEI in the germline V gene. As DNA, the CDR3 is TGTGCCAGCAGTGCCGTTACAAAACATCAGCCCCAGCATTTT. As protein: CASSAVTKHQPQHF.

The V and J genes are TRBV18 and TRBJ1-5; 11 bases fit TRBD1. Germline loops: CDR1 KGHSH, CDR2 LQKENI. After removal of 4 bases from V and 7 bases from J, the junction contained 6 bases not matched to a gene. The CDR3 runs to 15 residues. The CDR3 coding sequence is TGTGCCAGCTCACTTAGGACAGGGGGCGAACAGCCCCAGCATTTT. It encodes CASSLRTGGEQPQHF.

V usage is TRBV29-1 and J usage is TRBJ1-2; 8 bases match TRBD1. The germline V gene has CDR1 SQVTM and CDR2 ANQGSEA. V dropped 1 base and J dropped 8; count of bases not matched to a gene: 6. There are 13 residues in the CDR3. CDR3 sequence reads: CSVEVSGGVGYTF. The CDR3 DNA reads as TGCAGCGTTGAAGTTTCAGGGGGCGTGGGCTACACCTTC.

The chain links TRBV5-6 to TRBJ2-3; TRBD1 aligns across 9 bases. This CDR3 spans 18 amino acids. Trimming took 4 bases from V and 11 from J; bases not matched to a gene: 23. Germline V lookup: CDR1 SGHDT, CDR2 YYEEEE. The CDR3 DNA reads TGTGCCAGCAGCGAATCGACCCGGGACAGGGCCCCGCTATATGGGCAGTATTTT. It specifies CASSESTRDRAPLYGQYF. Based on the CDR3 plus reference TRBV5-6 and TRBJ2-3, the full variable domain is DAGVTQSPTHLIKTRGQQVTLRCSPKSGHDTVSWYQQALGQGPQFIFQYYEEEERQRGNFPDRFSGHQFPNYSSELNVNALLLGDSALYLCASSESTRDRAPLYGQYFGPGTRLTVL.

The gene calls are TRBV29-1 and TRBJ1-2; a possible D gene is TRBD1 (6 bases). Germline CDR1 is SQVTM and CDR2 is ANQGSEA. The CDR3 totals 13 residues. Trimming took 3 bases from V and 8 from J, leaving 16 bases between them. The CDR3 protein is CSVDGRGHLGYTF. In DNA form, the CDR3 reads TGCAGCGTTGATGGCAGGGGCCACTTGGGCTACACCTTC.

The chain is built from TRBV3-1 (or the pseudogene TRBV3-2) and TRBJ1-5, with D tentatively TRBD1 (6 bases). With 1 base removed from V and 4 bases from J, the gap between germline ends came to 11 bases. Per germline, CDR1 LGHDT and CDR2 YNNKEL (reference sequence). The CDR3 length is 15 residues. In nucleotides, the CDR3 is TGTGCCAGCAGCCAAGGCGGGGGCGGGAATCAGCCCCAGCATTTT. Amino acids: CASSQGGGGNQPQHF.

The chain is built from TRBV28 and TRBJ1-4; D is possibly TRBD1 (6 bases). V lost 5 bases to trimming and J lost 10 bases, with 17 bases between them. The germline CDR1 and CDR2 sequences are MDHEN and SYDVKM. CDR3 length: 14 amino acids. For the CDR3, the DNA is TGTGCCAGCAGTACCCCCGGGACAAGGGGAAAACTGTTTTTT. This encodes CASSTPGTRGKLFF. Full variable domain (remainder filled in from reference TRBV28 and TRBJ1-4): DVKVTQSSRYLVKRTGEKVFLECVQDMDHENMFWYRQDPGLGLRLIYFSYDVKMKEKGDIPEGYSVSREKKERFSLILESASTNQTSMYLCASSTPGTRGKLFFGSGTQLSVL.

The J gene is TRBJ2-3, the V gene TRBV19; a weak D match, TRBD2 (6 bases). Trimming stripped 1 base from V and 3 bases from J, with 8 bases between. Germline V gives CDR1 LNHDA, CDR2 SQIVND (reference sequence). The CDR3 sequence is 14 residues long. As DNA, the CDR3 is TGTGCCAGTAGTATAGCGGGACTTACAGATACGCAGTATTTT. Its protein product is CASSIAGLTDTQYF. Combining the CDR3 with reference TRBV19 and TRBJ2-3 gives the whole variable domain DGGITQSPKYLFRKEGQNVTLSCEQNLNHDAMYWYRQDPGQGLRLIYYSQIVNDFQKGDIAEGYSVSREKKESFPLTVTSAQKNPTAFYLCASSIAGLTDTQYFGPGTRLTVL.

The rearrangement joins TRBV10-2 to TRBJ1-2; 7 bases are shared with TRBD1. The CDR3 has 14 residues. V lost 1 base to trimming and J lost 8 bases; unmatched junction nucleotides: 7. CDR1 and CDR2 from the germline V gene are WSHSY and SAAADI. The chain's CDR3 is CASSEFEGAVGYTF. CDR3 nucleotide sequence: TGCGCCAGCAGTGAGTTTGAGGGGGCAGTAGGCTACACCTTC.

The chain uses TRBV19 and TRBJ2-7, with D uncertain. The V end lost 2 bases, the J end lost 3 bases, and 8 bases lay between the germline ends. The CDR3 is 13 residues long. Germline V lookup: CDR1 LNHDA, CDR2 SQIVND (reference sequence). CDR3 amino acids: CASSIKAHYEQYF. The CDR3 nucleotides read TGTGCCAGTAGTATAAAAGCTCACTACGAGCAGTACTTC.

This sequence joins TRBV13 and TRBJ1-2; D gene unclear. Germline values: CDR1 PRHDT, CDR2 FYEKMQ (reference sequence). The CDR3 has 11 residues. Here the CDR3 DNA reads TGTCCCCCGGGCGGGAACTATGGCTACACCTTC. This translates into CPPGGNYGYTF.

The chain combines TRBV7-9 with TRBJ2-5; a possible D gene is TRBD2 (6 bases). V was cut by 1 base and J by 1 base, with 13 bases left in between. Germline lookup yields CDR1 SEHNR and CDR2 FQNEAQ (reference sequence). The CDR3 runs to 16 residues. The CDR3 sequence: CASSLGSGVRQETQYF. The CDR3 coding sequence is TGTGCCAGCAGCTTAGGCTCGGGAGTTCGCCAAGAGACCCAGTACTTC.

The chain employs TRBV19 and TRBJ2-2; 10 bases fit TRBD2. The J segment lost 7 bases and the V segment lost 8 bases, leaving 13 bases of the junction unmatched. The CDR3 is made up of 16 amino acids. From germline, CDR1 is LNHDA and CDR2 SQIVND (reference sequence). CDR3 protein: CASGSSGSLGGGELFF. CDR3 nucleotides: TGTGCCAGTGGGTCTAGCGGGAGCTTAGGGGGCGGGGAGCTGTTTTTT.

J is TRBJ2-3 and V is TRBV11-2; 8 nucleotides match TRBD2. V shed 5 bases and J 5 bases; nucleotides not matched to a gene: 18. This CDR3 spans 18 amino acids. Germline CDR1 is SGHAT and CDR2 is FQNNGV. Here the CDR3 DNA reads TGTGCCAGCAGCCCATTTTGGGCCCCGGGCCTAGCGGGAGATACGCAGTATTTT. Amino acid sequence: CASSPFWAPGLAGDTQYF.

The rearrangement links TRBV20-1 to TRBJ2-7; D ambiguous. Germline assignment: CDR1 DFQATT and CDR2 SNEGSKA (reference sequence). V lost 1 base, J lost 7 bases, and 8 bases lay in between. The CDR3 sequence is 11 residues long. The CDR3 reads CSARGNGEQYF. In DNA form, the CDR3 reads TGCAGTGCTAGAGGTAACGGGGAGCAGTACTTC.

CDR3 amino acids: CASSVGGPSGNTIYF. The CDR3 coding sequence is TGTGCCAGCAGCGTGGGGGGGCCCTCTGGAAACACCATATATTTT. This chain links TRBV9 with TRBJ1-3; possible D gene TRBD1, 6 bases. V shed 2 bases and J shed 0 bases, with 9 bases lying between them. Looked up from germline, CDR1 is SGDLS and CDR2 is YYNGEE. The CDR3 is made up of 15 amino acids.

The J gene is TRBJ1-4, the V gene TRBV30, with 8 bases aligning to TRBD1. The CDR3 loop spans 17 amino acids. Germline CDR1 reads GTSNPN; CDR2 reads SVGIG (reference sequence). The J segment lost 2 bases and the V segment lost 2 bases, leaving 10 bases of the junction unmatched. In DNA form, the CDR3 reads TGTGCCTGGAGTACTAATCGACAGGGGTGGACTAATGAAAAACTGTTTTTT. It translates to CAWSTNRQGWTNEKLFF.